Reported below is one T cell receptor (beta chain). The entry originates in a study of blood T cell repertoires in COVID-19. Study overall: Whether acute or convalescent, the COVID-19 samples came from the United States, Italy and Spain. PBMCs, B-cell-depleted T cells, or T cells were the source of the cDNA or gDNA that made up the material.

Authors' processing steps: The assay estimated nucleated cells by amplifying reference gene primers. Sequenced by immunoSEQ multiplex PCR; TCRdb stores in-frame clones only, minus some. V, J and clone size were drawn from that table, and D and trimming were deduced from the DNA. The table includes roughly 180,000 clones, 70% to 90% detected once. The sequencing sample was made of peripheral blood. The receptor was derived from a man between 70 and 80 years old with active or convalescent COVID-19.

CDR3 DNA sequence: TGTGCCAGCAGCTTAGGGGGGGTTAATGAAAAACTGTTTTTT. Residues: CASSLGGVNEKLFF. The chain carries TRBV7-2 and TRBJ1-4, with a possible D match to TRBD1 (5 bases). Germline V gene sequence: CDR1 SGHTA, CDR2 FQGNSA. Trimming left V 1 base short and J 4 bases short, with 7 bases between. The CDR3 is made up of 14 amino acids.